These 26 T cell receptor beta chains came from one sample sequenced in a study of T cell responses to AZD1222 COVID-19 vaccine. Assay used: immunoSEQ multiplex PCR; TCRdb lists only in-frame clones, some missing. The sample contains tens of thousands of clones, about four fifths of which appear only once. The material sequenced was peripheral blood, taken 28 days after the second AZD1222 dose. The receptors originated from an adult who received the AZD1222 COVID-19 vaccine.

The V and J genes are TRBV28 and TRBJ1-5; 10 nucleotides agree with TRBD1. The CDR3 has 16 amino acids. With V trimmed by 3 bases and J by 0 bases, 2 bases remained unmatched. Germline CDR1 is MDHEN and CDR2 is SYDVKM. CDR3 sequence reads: CASSFGTGVSNQPQHF. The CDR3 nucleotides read TGTGCCAGCAGTTTCGGGACAGGGGTTAGCAATCAGCCCCAGCATTTT.

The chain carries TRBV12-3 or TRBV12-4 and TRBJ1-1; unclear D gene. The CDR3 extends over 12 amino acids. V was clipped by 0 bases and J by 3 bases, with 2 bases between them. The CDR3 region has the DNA TGTGCCAGCAGTTTAGCGTACACTGAAGCTTTCTTT. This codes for CASSLAYTEAFF.

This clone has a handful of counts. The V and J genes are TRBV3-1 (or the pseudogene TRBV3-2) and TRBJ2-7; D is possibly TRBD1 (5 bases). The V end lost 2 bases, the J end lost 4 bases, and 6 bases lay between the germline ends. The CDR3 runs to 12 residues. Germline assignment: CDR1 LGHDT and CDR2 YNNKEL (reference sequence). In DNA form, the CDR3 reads TGTGCCAGCAGCCAACAGGGATACGAGCAGTACTTC. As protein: CASSQQGYEQYF.

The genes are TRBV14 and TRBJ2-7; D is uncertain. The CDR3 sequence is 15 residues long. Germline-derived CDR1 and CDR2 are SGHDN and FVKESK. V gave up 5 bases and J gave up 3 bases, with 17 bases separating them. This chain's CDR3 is CASSNGQTGHYEQYF. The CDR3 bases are TGTGCCAGCAGCAACGGGCAGACTGGGCACTACGAGCAGTACTTC.

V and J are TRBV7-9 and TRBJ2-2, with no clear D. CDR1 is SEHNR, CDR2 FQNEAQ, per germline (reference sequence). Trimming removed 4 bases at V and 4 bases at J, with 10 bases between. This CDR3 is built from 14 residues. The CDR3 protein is CASSSSRSTGELFF. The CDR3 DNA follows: TGTGCCAGCAGCTCCAGTAGGAGCACCGGGGAGCTGTTTTTT.

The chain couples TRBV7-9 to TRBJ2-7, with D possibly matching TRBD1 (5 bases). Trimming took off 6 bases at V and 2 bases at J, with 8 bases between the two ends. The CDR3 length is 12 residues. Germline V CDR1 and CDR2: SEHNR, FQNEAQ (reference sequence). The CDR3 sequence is CASRGDPYEQYF. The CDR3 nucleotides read TGTGCCAGCAGAGGGGATCCCTACGAGCAGTACTTC.

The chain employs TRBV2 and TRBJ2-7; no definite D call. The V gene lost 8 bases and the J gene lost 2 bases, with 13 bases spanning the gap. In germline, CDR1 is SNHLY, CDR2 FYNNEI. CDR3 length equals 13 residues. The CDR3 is CASGRRHTYEQYF. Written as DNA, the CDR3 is TGTGCCAGCGGAAGAAGACACACCTACGAGCAGTACTTC.

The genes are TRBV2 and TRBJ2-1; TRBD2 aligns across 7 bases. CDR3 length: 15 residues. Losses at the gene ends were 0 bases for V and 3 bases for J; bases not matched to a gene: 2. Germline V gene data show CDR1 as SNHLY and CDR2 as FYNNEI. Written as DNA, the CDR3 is TGTGCCAGCAGTGAAGCGGGACTAATCTACAATGAGCAGTTCTTC. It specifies CASSEAGLIYNEQFF.

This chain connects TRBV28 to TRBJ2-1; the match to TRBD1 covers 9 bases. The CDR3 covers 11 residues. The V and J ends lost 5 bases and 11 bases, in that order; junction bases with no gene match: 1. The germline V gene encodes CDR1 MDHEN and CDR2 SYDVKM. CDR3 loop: CASSDRGKQFF. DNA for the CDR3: TGTGCCAGCAGTGACAGGGGGAAGCAGTTCTTC. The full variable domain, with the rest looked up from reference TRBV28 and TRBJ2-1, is DVKVTQSSRYLVKRTGEKVFLECVQDMDHENMFWYRQDPGLGLRLIYFSYDVKMKEKGDIPEGYSVSREKKERFSLILESASTNQTSMYLCASSDRGKQFFGPGTRLTVL.

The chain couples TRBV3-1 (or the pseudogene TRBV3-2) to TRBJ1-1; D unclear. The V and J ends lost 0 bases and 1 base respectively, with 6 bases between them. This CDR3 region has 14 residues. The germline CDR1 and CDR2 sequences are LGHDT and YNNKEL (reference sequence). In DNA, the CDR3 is TGTGCCAGCAGCCAAGATGGAGGGAACACTGAAGCTTTCTTT. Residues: CASSQDGGNTEAFF.

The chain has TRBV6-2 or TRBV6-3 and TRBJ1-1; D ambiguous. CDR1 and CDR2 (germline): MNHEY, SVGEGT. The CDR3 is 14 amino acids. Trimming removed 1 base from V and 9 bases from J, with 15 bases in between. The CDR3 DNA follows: TGTGCCAGCAGTTACTTATTTCGGGATGGGAAAGCTTTCTTT. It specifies CASSYLFRDGKAFF.

The CDR3 spells CASSPPGAGEKLFF. The CDR3 DNA is TGTGCCAGCAGCCCCCCAGGGGCAGGGGAAAAACTGTTTTTT. V gene TRBV7-2 combines with J gene TRBJ1-4, with a tentative D call TRBD1 (6 bases). Trimming left V 5 bases short and J 8 bases short, with 15 bases between. The CDR3 runs 14 residues. Looked up from germline, CDR1 is SGHTA and CDR2 is FQGNSA. The entire variable domain, with the rest obtained from reference TRBV7-2 and TRBJ1-4, is as follows: GAGVSQSPSNKVTEKGKDVELRCDPISGHTALYWYRQSLGQGLEFLIYFQGNSAPDKSGLPSDRFSAERTGGSVSTLTIQRTQQEDSAVYLCASSPPGAGEKLFFGSGTQLSVL.

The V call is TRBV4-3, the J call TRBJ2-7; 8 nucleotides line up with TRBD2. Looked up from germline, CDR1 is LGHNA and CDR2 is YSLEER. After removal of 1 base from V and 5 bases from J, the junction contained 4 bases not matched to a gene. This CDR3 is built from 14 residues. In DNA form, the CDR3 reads TGCGCCAGCAGCCAAGCGGGACTAGGAAACGAGCAGTACTTC. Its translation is CASSQAGLGNEQYF.

The CDR3 DNA sequence: TGTGCCAGCAGTTTAACCGGGACAGCCTCCTACGAGCAGTACTTC. Encoded protein: CASSLTGTASYEQYF. The chain joins TRBV27 to TRBJ2-7; 7 nucleotides line up with TRBD1. Germline-derived CDR1 and CDR2 are MNHEY and SMNVEV (reference sequence). The V and J ends lost 2 bases and 0 bases, in that order; junction bases with no gene match: 4. The CDR3 contains 15 residues.

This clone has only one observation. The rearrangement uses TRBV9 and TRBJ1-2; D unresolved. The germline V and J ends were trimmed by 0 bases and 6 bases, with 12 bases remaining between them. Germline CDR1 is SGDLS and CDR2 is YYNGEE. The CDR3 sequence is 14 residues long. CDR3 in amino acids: CASSVDFQMDGYTF. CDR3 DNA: TGTGCCAGCAGCGTAGACTTTCAGATGGATGGCTACACCTTC.

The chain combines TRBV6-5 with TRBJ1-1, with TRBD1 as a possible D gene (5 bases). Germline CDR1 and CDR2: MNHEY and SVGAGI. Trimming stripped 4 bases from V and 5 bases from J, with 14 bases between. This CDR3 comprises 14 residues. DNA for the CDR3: TGTGCCAGCAGTTTGGGACCGGGAGGAACTGAAGCTTTCTTT. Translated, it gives CASSLGPGGTEAFF.

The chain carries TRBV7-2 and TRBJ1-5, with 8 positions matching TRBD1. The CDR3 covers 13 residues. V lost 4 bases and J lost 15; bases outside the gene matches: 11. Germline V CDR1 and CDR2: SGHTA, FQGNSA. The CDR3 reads CASSSDQGALPHF. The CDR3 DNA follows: TGTGCCAGCAGCTCGGATCAGGGGGCTCTACCGCATTTT.

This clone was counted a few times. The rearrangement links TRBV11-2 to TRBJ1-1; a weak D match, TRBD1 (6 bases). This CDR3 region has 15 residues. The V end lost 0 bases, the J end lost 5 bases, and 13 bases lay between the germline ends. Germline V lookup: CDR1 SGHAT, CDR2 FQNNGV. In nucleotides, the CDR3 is TGTGCCAGCAGCTTAGATCCGGGGGCGGGTACTGAAGCTTTCTTT. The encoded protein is CASSLDPGAGTEAFF.

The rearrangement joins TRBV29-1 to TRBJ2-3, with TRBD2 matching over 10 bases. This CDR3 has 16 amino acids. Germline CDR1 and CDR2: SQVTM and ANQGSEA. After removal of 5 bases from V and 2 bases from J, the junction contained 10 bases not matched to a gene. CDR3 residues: CSVLGRTSGFTDTQYF. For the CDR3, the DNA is TGCAGCGTTTTAGGCAGGACTAGCGGATTCACAGATACGCAGTATTTT.

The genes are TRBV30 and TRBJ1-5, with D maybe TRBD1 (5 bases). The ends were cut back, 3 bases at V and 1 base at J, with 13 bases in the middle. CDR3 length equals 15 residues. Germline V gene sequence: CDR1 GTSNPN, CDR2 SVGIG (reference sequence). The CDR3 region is CAWRAVGQSNQPQHF. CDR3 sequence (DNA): TGTGCCTGGAGGGCCGTGGGGCAAAGCAATCAGCCCCAGCATTTT.

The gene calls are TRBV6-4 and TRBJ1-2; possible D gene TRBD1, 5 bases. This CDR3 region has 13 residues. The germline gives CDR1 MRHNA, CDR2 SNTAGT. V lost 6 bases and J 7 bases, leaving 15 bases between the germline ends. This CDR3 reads CASSPDTRGGYTF. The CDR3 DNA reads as TGTGCCAGCAGCCCTGACACAAGGGGTGGCTACACCTTC.

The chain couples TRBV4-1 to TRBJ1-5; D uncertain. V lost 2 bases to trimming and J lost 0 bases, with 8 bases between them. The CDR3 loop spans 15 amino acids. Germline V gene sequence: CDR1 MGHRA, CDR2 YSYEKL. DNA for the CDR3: TGCGCCAGCAGCCAACGAGTTTATAGCAATCAGCCCCAGCATTTT. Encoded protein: CASSQRVYSNQPQHF.

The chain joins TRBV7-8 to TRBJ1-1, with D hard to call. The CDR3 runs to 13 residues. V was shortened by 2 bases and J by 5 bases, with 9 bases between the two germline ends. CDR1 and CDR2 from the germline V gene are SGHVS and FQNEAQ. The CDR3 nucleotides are TGTGCCAGCAGCTTATGGGAACAGACTGAAGCTTTCTTT. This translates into CASSLWEQTEAFF.

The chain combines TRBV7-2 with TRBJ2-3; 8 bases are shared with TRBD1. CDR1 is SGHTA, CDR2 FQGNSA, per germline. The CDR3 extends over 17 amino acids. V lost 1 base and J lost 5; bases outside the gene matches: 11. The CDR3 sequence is CASSLVSGGGLGDTQYF. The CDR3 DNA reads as TGTGCCAGCAGCTTAGTTTCAGGGGGCGGGCTAGGAGATACGCAGTATTTT.

The CDR3 nucleotides are TGTGCCAGCAGCGTAGCGGGAGGTACCTACGAGCAGTACTTC. It translates to CASSVAGGTYEQYF. The rearrangement links TRBV9 to TRBJ2-7; TRBD2 agrees at 7 bases. The germline gives CDR1 SGDLS, CDR2 YYNGEE. After removal of 0 bases from V and 2 bases from J, the junction contained 2 bases not matched to a gene. This CDR3 spans 14 amino acids.

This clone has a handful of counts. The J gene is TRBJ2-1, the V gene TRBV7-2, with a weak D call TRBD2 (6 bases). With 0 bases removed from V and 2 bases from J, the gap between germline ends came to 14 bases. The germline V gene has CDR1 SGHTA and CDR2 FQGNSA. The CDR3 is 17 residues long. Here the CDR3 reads CASSLAPRDTTYNEQFF. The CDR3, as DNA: TGTGCCAGCAGCTTAGCGCCGCGGGATACAACCTACAATGAGCAGTTCTTC. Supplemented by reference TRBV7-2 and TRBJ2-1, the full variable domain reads GAGVSQSPSNKVTEKGKDVELRCDPISGHTALYWYRQSLGQGLEFLIYFQGNSAPDKSGLPSDRFSAERTGGSVSTLTIQRTQQEDSAVYLCASSLAPRDTTYNEQFFGPGTRLTVL.